This TCR beta chain was sequenced during a study of blood T cell repertoires in COVID-19. Study information: Samples taken during acute and convalescent COVID-19 were collected in the United States, Italy and Spain. PBMCs, B-cell-depleted T cells, or T cells were the source of the cDNA or gDNA that made up the material.

The germline gives CDR1 LNHDA, CDR2 SQIVND (reference sequence). V gave up 3 bases and J gave up 7 bases; unmatched junction bases: 7. This CDR3 has 15 amino acids. In the original analysis: Estimation of nucleated cell counts was performed using reference gene primer amplification. Profiling relied on immunoSEQ multiplex PCR, and the TCRdb table lists in-frame clones only, not all of them. V, J and clone size derive from that table, while D and trimming were established from the DNA sequence. The repertoire holds about 250,000 clones, about four fifths seen once, with 1.5% to 1.7% in the top ten. The chain joins TRBV19 to TRBJ2-1; 9 bases agree with TRBD2. This receptor was taken from a woman in her 40s who had recovered from COVID-19. Specimen: peripheral blood. The CDR3: CASSMGGGAFNEQFF. For the CDR3, the DNA is TGTGCCAGTAGTATGGGCGGGGGGGCTTTTAATGAGCAGTTCTTC. The full variable domain, completed using reference TRBV19 and TRBJ2-1, is DGGITQSPKYLFRKEGQNVTLSCEQNLNHDAMYWYRQDPGQGLRLIYYSQIVNDFQKGDIAEGYSVSREKKESFPLTVTSAQKNPTAFYLCASSMGGGAFNEQFFGPGTRLTVL.